What follows is one T cell receptor beta chain and its context. This sample is part of a study of OX40 agonist ivuxolimab in advanced cancers. The wider study: Among those enrolled, mean age was about 63 years (range about 23 to 85) and about 81% were male.

Only in-frame clones appear in the TCRdb table, and some are missing; sequencing was by immunoSEQ multiplex PCR. This sample has about 30,000 clones; around 83% occur once, and the top ten carry approximately 20%. Germline CDR1 reads SGHAT; CDR2 reads FQNNGV. Between the trimmed V and J ends, which lost 1 base and 5 bases, there was a span of 11 bases. This CDR3 is built from 14 residues. The sequencing here drew on CD4+ or CD8+ T cells sorted from blood, taken in a trial of the OX40 agonist ivuxolimab. This rearrangement joins TRBV11-2 to TRBJ1-1; D call uncertain. This sequence was found in an adult with an advanced solid tumor such as melanoma, head and neck, liver or kidney cancer. The chain's CDR3 is CASSLGASRTEAFF. In DNA form, the CDR3 reads TGTGCCAGCAGCTTAGGGGCTTCGAGGACTGAAGCTTTCTTT.